This TCR beta chain was found in a study of T-cell reconstitution after alpha-beta-depleted transplantation in children. General study results and limits: Expanded graft clones, several hundred of them, were reportedly the source of alpha-beta T cells about two months after transplant.

Trimming removed 5 bases at V and 3 bases at J, with 5 bases between. The CDR3 extends over 11 amino acids. Germline V CDR1 and CDR2: MDHEN, SYDVKM. This clonotype was counted ten times or more. What it binds is unknown. Unique molecular identifiers were used to barcode this TCRbeta library. TCRdb used MiXCR to reprocess the PCR reads, holding one entry per CDR3 protein. The sample includes fewer than 550,000 distinct CDR3 sequences, over 9.5% of them seen just once. The gene calls are TRBV28 and TRBJ2-7; D is uncertain. The sequencing used PBMCs, mostly from graft donor cells, collected 180 days after TCRalphabeta/CD19-depleted stem cell transplant. This receptor was identified in a female patient aged 2 to 10 who had a stem cell transplant for aplastic anemia, so the T cells may come from the graft donor. The CDR3 coding sequence is TGTGCCAGCAGTGCCCTCTACGAGCAGTACTTC. Protein product: CASSALYEQYF.